Included here is one T cell receptor beta chain sequence, with context. Its antigen is unknown. TCR beta libraries were prepared from cDNA with unique molecular identifiers. TCRdb recomputed calls from the PCR reads with MiXCR, one row per CDR3 protein. Among 450,000 or so distinct CDR3 sequences listed, roughly 46% were seen once. This sample is drawn from a study of post-analysis software for immune sequencing data. Study in general: Patients with relapsing-remitting, secondary progressive and progressive-relapsing multiple sclerosis courses were all represented.

Study-wide findings and caveats: Higher frequency in patients than in controls was seen for about 5 TRBV segments, with TRBV5-6, TRBV5-1 and TRBV20-1 among them.

CDR1 is SGHRS, CDR2 YFSETQ, per germline. Trimming removed 2 bases from V and 7 bases from J; junction bases left unmatched: 11. This CDR3 has 15 residues. Sequencing was done on a sample of blood. The receptor was derived from a girl aged 5-17 years with multiple sclerosis. The chain couples TRBV5-1 to TRBJ2-7, with 8 bases aligning to TRBD1. CDR3 coding DNA: TGCGCCAGCAGCTTAGGACAGGGCCGGAGAGAGGAGCAGTACTTC. Translated: CASSLGQGRREEQYF.